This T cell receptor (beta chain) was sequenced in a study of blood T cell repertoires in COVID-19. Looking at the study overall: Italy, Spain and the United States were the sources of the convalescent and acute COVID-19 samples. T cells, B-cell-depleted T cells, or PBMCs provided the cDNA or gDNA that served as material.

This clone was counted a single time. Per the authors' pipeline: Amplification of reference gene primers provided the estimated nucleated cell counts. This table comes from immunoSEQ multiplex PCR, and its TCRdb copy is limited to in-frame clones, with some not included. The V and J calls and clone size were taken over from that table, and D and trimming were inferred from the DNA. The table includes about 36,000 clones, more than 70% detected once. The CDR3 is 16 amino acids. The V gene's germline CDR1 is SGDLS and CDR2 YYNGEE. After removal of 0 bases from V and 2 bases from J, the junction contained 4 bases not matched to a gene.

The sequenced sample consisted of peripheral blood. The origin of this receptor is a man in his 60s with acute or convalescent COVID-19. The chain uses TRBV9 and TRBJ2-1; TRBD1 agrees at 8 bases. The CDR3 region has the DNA TGTGCCAGCAGCGTAGGGGGACAGGCCCCCTACAATGAGCAGTTCTTC. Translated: CASSVGGQAPYNEQFF.